The 29 T cell receptor beta chains listed next were all sequenced from one sample in a study of tumor-infiltrating lymphocytes in localized non-small cell lung cancer (dated by TCRdb to the early 2020s). Receptor amplification or capture employed the immunoSEQ multiplex PCR assay. This immuneACCESS table, as held by TCRdb, lists in-frame sequences with V and J called but not all clones. Of the missing ones, under half trace to an unresolved V gene in checked studies; the others have no known cause. The sample yields over 7,000 clones; under 85% were counted once. Clones ranked in the top ten supply about 12% of the sample. Sample: uninvolved lung tissue not adjacent to the tumor. Source of these receptors: a human donor with non-small cell lung cancer.

The chain recombines TRBV28 with TRBJ2-3, with D possibly matching TRBD1 (5 bases). V gave up 4 bases and J gave up 2 bases, with 13 bases separating them. CDR3 size: 15 residues. Germline V lookup: CDR1 MDHEN, CDR2 SYDVKM. The CDR3 loop reads CASSSHGANTDTQYF. CDR3 in DNA: TGTGCCAGCAGTTCCCATGGGGCTAACACAGATACGCAGTATTTT.

This rearrangement joins TRBV27 to TRBJ2-4; 8 positions match TRBD1. Germline assignment: CDR1 MNHEY and CDR2 SMNVEV (reference sequence). V was pared by 6 bases and J by 8 bases, with 6 bases of the junction left unmatched. CDR3 length equals 13 residues. The DNA for the CDR3 is TGTGCCAGCAGCCTCGACAGGGGTGACATTCAGTACTTC. It translates to CASSLDRGDIQYF.

This chain links TRBV11-2 with TRBJ2-5, with D possibly being TRBD1 (5 bases). V gave up 1 base and J gave up 9 bases, with 9 bases separating them. The CDR3 loop spans 12 amino acids. CDR1 and CDR2 from the germline V gene are SGHAT and FQNNGV. CDR3 coding DNA: TGTGCCAGCAGCTTAGGGGGCGAGGCCCAGTACTTC. The encoded protein is CASSLGGEAQYF.

The V and J genes are TRBV7-2 and TRBJ2-1; D might be TRBD1 (6 bases). V was pared by 5 bases and J by 8 bases, with 10 bases between. The CDR3 has 12 residues. Germline CDR1 SGHTA, CDR2 FQGNSA. DNA for the CDR3: TGTGCCAGCAGCCCACAGGGTGATGAGCAGTTCTTC. Translated, it gives CASSPQGDEQFF. The full variable domain, with the rest looked up from reference TRBV7-2 and TRBJ2-1, is GAGVSQSPSNKVTEKGKDVELRCDPISGHTALYWYRQSLGQGLEFLIYFQGNSAPDKSGLPSDRFSAERTGGSVSTLTIQRTQQEDSAVYLCASSPQGDEQFFGPGTRLTVL.

The chain uses TRBV29-1 and TRBJ2-3; 9 bases match TRBD2. Germline assignment: CDR1 SQVTM and CDR2 ANQGSEA. V was pared by 4 bases and J by 5 bases, with 7 bases of the junction left unmatched. The CDR3 has 14 amino acids. CDR3 DNA: TGCAGCGTTGGGGGGGCGGGAGGGCAAGATACGCAGTATTTT. Its translation is CSVGGAGGQDTQYF.

The chain is built from TRBV2 and TRBJ2-2; maybe TRBD1 (5 bases). This CDR3 has 16 residues. V was cut by 2 bases and J by 4 bases, with 14 bases left in between. Germline CDR1 is SNHLY and CDR2 is FYNNEI. The chain's CDR3 is CASSEMGQRVTGELFF. Written as DNA, the CDR3 is TGTGCCAGCAGTGAAATGGGGCAGAGAGTCACCGGGGAGCTGTTTTTT.

This clone was observed a few times. The chain recombines TRBV29-1 with TRBJ2-7; possibly TRBD2 for D (6 bases). In germline, CDR1 is SQVTM, CDR2 ANQGSEA. Between the trimmed V and J ends, which lost 1 base and 2 bases, there was a span of 12 bases. The CDR3 is made up of 14 amino acids. The CDR3 DNA is TGCAGCGTTGAAGGGGACTTAGGGACCTACGAGCAGTACTTC. This gives the protein CSVEGDLGTYEQYF.

The CDR3 is CASSGDRVGYGYTF. The CDR3 DNA reads as TGTGCCAGTAGCGGGGACAGGGTAGGGTATGGCTACACCTTC. The chain employs TRBV19 and TRBJ1-2, with 9 positions matching TRBD1. V shed 6 bases and J 5 bases; nucleotides not matched to a gene: 7. This CDR3 is built from 14 residues. The V gene's germline CDR1 is LNHDA and CDR2 SQIVND (reference sequence).

This chain links TRBV19 with TRBJ1-1, with 7 bases identical to TRBD1. The CDR3 covers 18 residues. V dropped 3 bases and J dropped 1; count of bases not matched to a gene: 14. CDR1 LNHDA and CDR2 SQIVND come from the germline V gene (reference sequence). For the CDR3, the DNA is TGTGCCAGTAGTATCACCTTCGCCGAAGGGACAGCGAACACTGAAGCTTTCTTT. It codes for CASSITFAEGTANTEAFF.

This rearrangement joins TRBV19 to TRBJ2-7; D unclear. Germline values: CDR1 LNHDA, CDR2 SQIVND (reference sequence). The V gene lost 3 bases and the J gene lost 1 base, with 13 bases spanning the gap. The CDR3 covers 15 residues. The CDR3 DNA reads as TGTGCCAGTAGTATCGACGGTTCCCTTTCCTACGAGCAGTACTTC. As protein: CASSIDGSLSYEQYF.

CDR3 residues: CASINQGDETQYF. The CDR3 DNA sequence: TGTGCCAGCATCAATCAGGGGGACGAGACCCAGTACTTC. This rearrangement joins TRBV5-6 to TRBJ2-5, with 7 nucleotides matching TRBD1. In germline, CDR1 is SGHDT, CDR2 YYEEEE. This CDR3 is built from 13 residues. Trimming at V came to 6 bases and at J to 5 bases, leaving 7 bases not matched to a gene.

The CDR3 DNA is TGTGCCAGCAGTTTAGGAGCCGCCTACGAGCAGTACTTC. Translation: CASSLGAAYEQYF. This rearrangement joins TRBV27 to TRBJ2-7, with unresolved D. V was shortened by 2 bases and J by 2 bases, with 7 bases between the two germline ends. Germline CDR1 and CDR2: MNHEY and SMNVEV (reference sequence). This CDR3 comprises 13 residues.

The chain recombines TRBV5-1 with TRBJ2-7, with 10 bases lining up with TRBD1. The junction had 5 bases not matched to a gene; V was cut back by 4 bases and J by 7 bases. The V gene's germline CDR1 is SGHRS and CDR2 YFSETQ. The CDR3 spans 13 residues. In nucleotides, the CDR3 is TGCGCCAGCAGCACCGGACAGGGGGGTGAGCAGTACTTC. This gives the protein CASSTGQGGEQYF.

The rearrangement uses TRBV2 and TRBJ2-3; 8 bases fit TRBD1. CDR3 size: 15 residues. V shed 1 base and J 4 bases; nucleotides not matched to a gene: 4. Germline CDR1 is SNHLY and CDR2 is FYNNEI. Written as DNA, the CDR3 is TGTGCCAGCAGTGAAGGCGCGACAGGGGCAGATACGCAGTATTTT. It specifies CASSEGATGADTQYF.

This clone turned up a few times. V gene TRBV6-1 combines with J gene TRBJ2-2, with D perhaps matching TRBD1 (5 bases). V lost 3 bases to trimming and J lost 6 bases, with 11 bases between them. The CDR3 length is 14 residues. Germline CDR1 is MNHNS and CDR2 is SASEGT. The CDR3 here is CASSDRVAAGELFF. CDR3 DNA: TGTGCCAGCAGTGACAGGGTGGCGGCCGGGGAGCTGTTTTTT.

The V call is TRBV28, the J call TRBJ1-2, with D possibly matching TRBD1 (5 bases). Trimming shortened V by 7 bases and J by 6 bases, and 21 bases separated the two germline ends. From germline, CDR1 is MDHEN and CDR2 SYDVKM. The CDR3 has 15 residues. The CDR3 sequence: CASTLREAGVDGYTF. The CDR3 bases are TGTGCCAGCACCTTAAGGGAGGCGGGGGTCGATGGCTACACCTTC.

V gene TRBV6-4 combines with J gene TRBJ2-5; 7 nucleotides match TRBD2. The germline V gene encodes CDR1 MRHNA and CDR2 SNTAGT. J lost 5 bases, V lost 4 bases, and 10 bases had no gene match. The CDR3 has 15 residues. The CDR3 nucleotides read TGTGCCAGCAGTGTTGGCGGGAGAATGCGGGAGACCCAGTACTTC. Amino acids: CASSVGGRMRETQYF.

The chain has TRBV28 and TRBJ1-2, with D possibly TRBD1 on 5 matching bases. CDR3 length: 16 residues. The V gene lost 3 bases and the J gene lost 4 bases, with 18 bases spanning the gap. CDR1 is MDHEN and CDR2 is SYDVKM in the germline V gene. The DNA of the CDR3 is TGTGCCAGCAGTTTCCTGCAACGGGGGGAGAGCTATGGCTACACCTTC. Its protein product is CASSFLQRGESYGYTF.

V usage is TRBV15 and J usage is TRBJ1-1; D gene uncertain. V was cut by 8 bases and J by 1 base, with 20 bases left in between. Germline values: CDR1 LNHNV, CDR2 YYDKDF (reference sequence). The CDR3 is 16 amino acids. CDR3 protein: CATFPPHSSRNTEAFF. For the CDR3, the DNA is TGTGCCACCTTTCCCCCCCACAGCTCAAGGAACACTGAAGCTTTCTTT.

In this sample, this clone turned up a few times. The chain carries TRBV28 and TRBJ2-7; TRBD1 is a possible D gene (8 bases). Germline V gene sequence: CDR1 MDHEN, CDR2 SYDVKM. The CDR3 is 15 amino acids. V lost 5 bases and J lost 3, with 17 bases in between. The CDR3 sequence is CASSVNRGGLYEQYF. In DNA, the CDR3 is TGTGCCAGCAGTGTTAACAGGGGGGGTCTCTACGAGCAGTACTTC. The complete variable domain, with remaining parts taken from reference TRBV28 and TRBJ2-7, reads DVKVTQSSRYLVKRTGEKVFLECVQDMDHENMFWYRQDPGLGLRLIYFSYDVKMKEKGDIPEGYSVSREKKERFSLILESASTNQTSMYLCASSVNRGGLYEQYFGPGTRLTVT.

This chain joins TRBV5-1 and TRBJ2-1; 8 nucleotides align to TRBD2. The CDR3 is made up of 14 amino acids. Trimming took 0 bases from V and 7 from J; bases not matched to a gene: 3. CDR1 and CDR2 (germline): SGHRS, YFSETQ. CDR3 sequence: CASSLAGGGNEQFF. For the CDR3, the DNA is TGCGCCAGCAGCTTGGCGGGAGGGGGGAATGAGCAGTTCTTC.

This chain joins TRBV11-3 and TRBJ2-1, with D uncertain. The CDR3 length is 12 residues. Trimming cost V 5 bases and J 4 bases, with 6 bases left between them. From germline, CDR1 is SGHNT and CDR2 YENEEA. The chain's CDR3 is CASSHRYNEQFF. The CDR3 nucleotides are TGTGCCAGCAGCCATAGATACAATGAGCAGTTCTTC.

The chain joins TRBV7-2 to TRBJ1-3, with TRBD1 matching 7 bases. From germline, CDR1 is SGHTA and CDR2 FQGNSA. V shed 5 bases and J 0 bases; nucleotides not matched to a gene: 7. The CDR3 is 16 amino acids. This CDR3 is CASSPRTGNSGNTIYF. In DNA, the CDR3 is TGTGCCAGCAGCCCCCGGACAGGCAACTCTGGAAACACCATATATTTT.

In this sample, this clone turned up once. V usage is TRBV5-8 and J usage is TRBJ1-2, with TRBD1 matching over 8 bases. The CDR3 has 15 amino acids. V gave up 2 bases and J gave up 0 bases; unmatched junction bases: 3. Germline V CDR1 and CDR2: SGHTS, YDEGEE. The CDR3 nucleotides are TGTGCCAGCAGCTTCGGGGACAGGACTAACTATGGCTACACCTTC. It is translated as CASSFGDRTNYGYTF.

The chain couples TRBV6-5 to TRBJ2-7, with D hard to call. The CDR3 consists of 15 residues. Trimming removed 0 bases from V and 3 bases from J, with 12 bases in between. Germline V gives CDR1 MNHEY, CDR2 SVGAGI. The CDR3 region has the DNA TGTGCCAGCAGTTACTCGGGTAGGGCAGACTACGAGCAGTACTTC. It yields the protein CASSYSGRADYEQYF.

This chain uses TRBV2 with TRBJ1-1; 7 bases are a match to TRBD1. The V gene end was trimmed by 9 bases and the J gene end by 2 bases; junction bases not matched to a gene: 6. Germline CDR1 reads SNHLY; CDR2 reads FYNNEI. This CDR3 has 13 residues. The CDR3 sequence: CASNRDRNTEAFF. CDR3 coding DNA: TGTGCCAGTAACAGGGACAGAAACACTGAAGCTTTCTTT.

V and J are TRBV28 and TRBJ2-7, with TRBD2 identical over 11 bases. Germline lookup yields CDR1 MDHEN and CDR2 SYDVKM. V was pared by 5 bases and J by 0 bases, with 15 bases of the junction left unmatched. This CDR3 is built from 19 residues. CDR3 bases: TGTGCCAGCAGTCCAACCCCGGGACTAGCGGTATTTAGCTCCTACGAGCAGTACTTC. Its translation: CASSPTPGLAVFSSYEQYF.

The chain couples TRBV28 to TRBJ1-5, with D uncertain. Germline assignment: CDR1 MDHEN and CDR2 SYDVKM. The CDR3 consists of 12 residues. Trimming took off 3 bases at V and 4 bases at J, with 4 bases between the two ends. The CDR3 loop is CASSLTNQPQHF. For the CDR3, the DNA is TGTGCCAGCAGTTTGACGAATCAGCCCCAGCATTTT. Filled out from reference TRBV28 and TRBJ1-5, the complete variable domain reads DVKVTQSSRYLVKRTGEKVFLECVQDMDHENMFWYRQDPGLGLRLIYFSYDVKMKEKGDIPEGYSVSREKKERFSLILESASTNQTSMYLCASSLTNQPQHFGDGTRLSIL.

Written as DNA, the CDR3 is TGTGCCAGCAGTGAAGGGACAGGGTTCAGCTACGAGCAGTACTTC. Amino acid sequence: CASSEGTGFSYEQYF. The rearrangement links TRBV6-1 to TRBJ2-7, with 8 bases aligning to TRBD1. The germline V gene encodes CDR1 MNHNS and CDR2 SASEGT. The CDR3 contains 15 residues. J was trimmed by 3 bases and V by 1 base; bases with no gene match: 5.